Sequencing of this T cell receptor beta chain was carried out in a study of cytomegalovirus exposure and HLA in healthy donors. PCR used 60 Vbeta primers and 13 Jbeta primers. Repertoires were generated with immunoSEQ multiplex PCR, while TCRdb's copy carries only in-frame clones and drops some. This sample has approximately 180,000 clones, with over 75% found just once. The ends were cut back, 5 bases at V and 2 bases at J, with 10 bases in the middle. Germline values: CDR1 LNHDA, CDR2 SQIVND (reference sequence). CDR3 length: 13 residues. The rearrangement links TRBV19 to TRBJ2-7, with a weak D call TRBD2 (5 bases). The sequenced sample was PBMCs. The receptor's source is a man aged 18 to 29 in good health and CMV-seronegative. Written as DNA, the CDR3 is TGTGCCAGTAGTGCGGGCCATACCTACGAGCAGTACTTC. It specifies CASSAGHTYEQYF.